Below, 5 T cell receptor beta chains from the same sample are listed, as sequenced in a study of blood T cell repertoires in COVID-19. Sequencing was performed with immunoSEQ multiplex PCR; in TCRdb, only in-frame clones are kept and a portion is missing. Counted here are under 35,000 clones, 75% to 85% occurring once; the ten biggest clones make up about 25%. Input material: peripheral blood. The origin of the receptors is a man in his 70s with active COVID-19.

In this sample, this clone turned up once. The chain employs TRBV12-3 or TRBV12-4 and TRBJ2-1; TRBD1 aligns across 9 bases. V shed 5 bases and J 10 bases; nucleotides not matched to a gene: 6. The CDR3 loop spans 13 amino acids. The DNA of the CDR3 is TGTGCCAGCAGTCTTGGACAGGGGAGAGAGCAGTTCTTC. Its protein is CASSLGQGREQFF.

The chain recombines TRBV5-4 with TRBJ2-3, with 8 bases aligning to TRBD2. Germline V gives CDR1 SGHNT, CDR2 YYREEE (reference sequence). Unmatched junction bases numbered 6, after V lost 3 bases and J lost 0 bases. This CDR3 spans 16 amino acids. CDR3 in amino acids: CASSSDGRASTDTQYF. CDR3 coding DNA: TGTGCCAGCAGCTCGGACGGGAGGGCTAGCACAGATACGCAGTATTTT. Full variable domain (outside the CDR3, taken from reference TRBV5-4 and TRBJ2-3): ETGVTQSPTHLIKTRGQQVTLRCSSQSGHNTVSWYQQALGQGPQFIFQYYREEENGRGNFPPRFSGLQFPNYSSELNVNALELDDSALYLCASSSDGRASTDTQYFGPGTRLTVL.

The chain is built from TRBV23-1 and TRBJ2-1; 9 nucleotides align to TRBD1. TRBV23-1 is labeled an ORF, and its function is uncertain. This CDR3 has 16 residues. V lost 8 bases to trimming and J lost 7 bases; unmatched junction nucleotides: 15. The CDR3, as DNA: TGCGCCAGCCCCACCACCACCGGGACAGGGCCAAATGAGCAGTTCTTC. Translating it yields CASPTTTGTGPNEQFF.

The rearrangement joins TRBV28 to TRBJ1-5; possible D gene TRBD1, 6 bases. Between the trimmed V and J ends, which lost 7 bases and 6 bases, there was a span of 19 bases. The CDR3 contains 15 residues. The germline gives CDR1 MDHEN, CDR2 SYDVKM. CDR3 nucleotides: TGTGCCAGCACCCGGAGCGGGGGCCGGGGTCAGCCCCAGCATTTT. Protein product: CASTRSGGRGQPQHF.

V and J are TRBV11-2 and TRBJ1-2; no firm D call. The length of the CDR3 is 13 residues. V was clipped by 2 bases and J by 3 bases, with 7 bases between them. CDR1 and CDR2 (germline): SGHAT, FQNNGV. The CDR3 region is CASSLNGYYGYTF. In DNA, the CDR3 is TGTGCCAGCAGCTTAAACGGGTACTATGGCTACACCTTC. The variable domain in full, completed from reference TRBV11-2 and TRBJ1-2, reads EAGVAQSPRYKIIEKRQSVAFWCNPISGHATLYWYQQILGQGPKLLIQFQNNGVVDDSQLPKDRFSAERLKGVDSTLKIQPAKLEDSAVYLCASSLNGYYGYTFGSGTRLTVV.